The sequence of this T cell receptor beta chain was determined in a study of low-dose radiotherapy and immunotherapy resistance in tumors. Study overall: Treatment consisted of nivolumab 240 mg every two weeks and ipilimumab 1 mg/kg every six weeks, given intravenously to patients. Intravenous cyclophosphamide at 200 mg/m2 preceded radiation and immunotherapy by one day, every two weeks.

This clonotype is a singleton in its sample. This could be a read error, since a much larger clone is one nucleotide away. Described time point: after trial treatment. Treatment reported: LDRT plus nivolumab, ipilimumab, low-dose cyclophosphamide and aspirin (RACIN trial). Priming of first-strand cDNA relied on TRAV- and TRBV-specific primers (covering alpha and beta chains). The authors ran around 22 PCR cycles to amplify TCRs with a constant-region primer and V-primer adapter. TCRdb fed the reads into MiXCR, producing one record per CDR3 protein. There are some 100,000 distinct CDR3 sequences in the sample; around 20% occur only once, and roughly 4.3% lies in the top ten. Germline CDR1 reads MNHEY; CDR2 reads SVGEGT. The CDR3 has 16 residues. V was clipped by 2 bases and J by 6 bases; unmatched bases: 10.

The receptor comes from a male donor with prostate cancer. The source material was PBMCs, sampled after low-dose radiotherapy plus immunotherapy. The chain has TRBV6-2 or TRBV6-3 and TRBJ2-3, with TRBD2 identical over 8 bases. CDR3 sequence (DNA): TGTGCCAGCAGTTACGGCCAGGGACTAGGTTTCGATACGCAGTATTTT. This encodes CASSYGQGLGFDTQYF.